This TCR beta chain was sequenced in a study of T cell responses to AZD1222 COVID-19 vaccine. Turning to this clone: Its antigen remains unknown.

Assay used: immunoSEQ multiplex PCR; TCRdb lists only in-frame clones, some missing. The sample has around 150,000 clones, about 93% seen once; the top ten hold over 0.95%. Study-wide results and limits: The study found Spike-specific TCR breadth and depth rose after two AZD1222 doses. Sampling that yielded the repertoires occurred only after the peak T cell response. Unmutated variant regions are reportedly targeted by nearly half of spike-specific TCRs.

The V gene lost 1 base and the J gene lost 7 bases, with 10 bases spanning the gap. This CDR3 region has 14 residues. Germline CDR1 SGHTA, CDR2 FQGNSA. This receptor was identified in an adult in good health. The chain has TRBV7-2 and TRBJ1-4; no clear D. This specimen consisted of peripheral blood, obtained on day 0 of AZD1222 vaccination. The CDR3 reads CASSLGLRSEKLFF. The CDR3 coding sequence is TGTGCCAGCAGCTTAGGCCTACGCAGTGAAAAACTGTTTTTT. Full variable domain (rest looked up from reference TRBV7-2 and TRBJ1-4): GAGVSQSPSNKVTEKGKDVELRCDPISGHTALYWYRQSLGQGLEFLIYFQGNSAPDKSGLPSDRFSAERTGGSVSTLTIQRTQQEDSAVYLCASSLGLRSEKLFFGSGTQLSVL.